The T cell receptor (beta chain) under discussion was sequenced for a study of T cell responses to AZD1222 COVID-19 vaccine. Overall study context: Pooling of second doses given at about 4 or about 12 weeks was done.

Data came from immunoSEQ multiplex PCR; TCRdb stores just in-frame clones and leaves some out. This table holds some 71,000 clones, roughly 89% found once. Findings of the study overall: Clonal diversity may have been underestimated, and the donors were mostly white British, with more females than males.

This clone occurred once. The antigen remains unidentified. Trimming removed 0 bases at V and 4 bases at J, with 12 bases between. Germline values: CDR1 SGHAT, CDR2 FQNNGV. The CDR3 length is 15 residues. The V call is TRBV11-2, the J call TRBJ1-2; D uncertain. The material sequenced was peripheral blood, taken on day 0 of AZD1222 vaccination. This receptor was identified in an adult in good health. The CDR3 is CASSLDHGTIYGYTF. Written as DNA, the CDR3 is TGTGCCAGCAGCTTAGATCATGGAACAATCTATGGCTACACCTTC.